Listed here is a single TCR beta chain. This clonotype was recorded at least ten times. The antigen this receptor binds is unknown. No base quality values were provided; no much bigger clone lies one nucleotide off. This record comes from a study of neurological immune-mediated disorders (dated by TCRdb to the late 2010s). Study-wide context: Among the roughly 35 multiple sclerosis patients, approximately 30 had relapsing-remitting MS and 3 had secondary progressive MS. Of the approximately 70 subjects in the cohort, about 14 were HAM/TSP patients, roughly 35 were multiple sclerosis patients, and about 20 were healthy controls. Peripheral blood TCR-beta repertoires from patients with HTLV-I-associated myelopathy (HAM/TSP), patients with multiple sclerosis, and healthy controls were compared in the study using UMI-based sequencing. The 95 to 120 TCR-beta libraries covered PBMC samples along with longitudinal samples, technical triplicates, and paired sorted CD4+ and CD8+ T-cell subsets.

cDNA synthesis used template-switch 5'RACE with a primer carrying a 10-nucleotide random unique molecular identifier tagging each TCR transcript. Every sequencing run covered 15-18 subjects and yielded more than 200 million TCR-beta sequences. The RNeasy kit was used for extraction of total RNA. Using the KAPA Real-time Library Amplification kit, TCR-beta VDJ regions were amplified with primers for the TCR constant region and the 5'RACE anchor. A first PCR added sample indexes and Illumina adaptors, after which a second PCR increased the library yield. After purification with Ampure beads, the TCR product of roughly 650 bp was size-selected on a 2% E-gel SizeSelection system. Before pooling, library quality was assessed on a Bioanalyzer, concentration was determined with Qubit, and library quantification was performed with the Kapa Library Quantification kit. An Illumina HiSeq 2500 was used to sequence the libraries paired-end at 2 x 150 bp. To increase sequence diversity, roughly 24-32% phiX was spiked into each library pool. In the source study's methods: Quality-filtered reads were processed with the UMI-based MiGEC pipeline, and over 90% of raw TCR sequences were removed by the MiGEC pipeline during error correction. IMGT germline references were used for aligning VDJ genes, and each clonotype was defined as a unique CDR3 amino acid sequence together with its V-J genes. Clonal expansion, Shannon diversity, and CDR3 relatedness (CalcPairwiseDistances, ClusterSamples) were evaluated with VDJtools, and phylogenetic trees were built with CLCbio workbench. Using coefficient-of-variation modelling across technical triplicates, the study counted a clone as expanded if it had at least 8 unique UMIs. Using fastp at Q25 and MiXCR, TCRdb reprocessed the public reads and kept productive beta chains. Duplicate CDR3 protein sequences are folded into a single record with the most common DNA and genes. The V and J calls follow TCRdb's processing rather than the paper's. The sample data list 81,000 or so distinct CDR3 sequences, and roughly 4.8% of these were observed just once. The ten largest clones represent roughly 2.2% of the sample.

The paper's findings and limits, for the study overall: No association of the MS cluster with clinical or MRI features was observed, and the need for larger cohorts was stated by the authors. Expanded clones from different subjects shared no identical CDR3 amino acid sequences, which suggests that TCR-beta repertoires were private in all groups. The highest TCR clonal expansion was observed in HAM/TSP patients, whereas the lowest was observed in MS patients, even when compared with healthy controls. Repertoires from 18 of 34 MS patients were grouped by phylogenetic analysis into a cluster of related CDR3 sequences, suggesting a possible repertoire-level signature.

Unsorted PBMC libraries were generated from 2 million PBMCs stored in RNAlater at -80 °C until RNA extraction. The multiple sclerosis patients were enrolled in a US clinical protocol that evaluated disease progression with magnetic resonance imaging. PBMCs were separated from peripheral blood using Ficoll-Hypaque density gradient centrifugation and then cryopreserved in liquid nitrogen. Sequencing was done on a sample of PBMCs. The sequence was obtained from a woman aged 25 to 39 with multiple sclerosis.

The nucleotide sequence is given as TGCGCCAGCAGCTTTGGTAGCGGGAGTGATACGCAGTATTTT. This yields the protein CASSFGSGSDTQYF. The chain employs TRBV5-1 and TRBJ2-3; TRBD2 lines up with 9 middle nucleotides. V trim: 2 bases; J trim: 6 bases; unmatched bases: 4. CDR1 and CDR2, per the germline V gene, are SGHRS and YFSETQ. Its CDR3 holds 14 amino acids, cysteine through phenylalanine. Only the CDR3 part of the read is kept: 42 bases, read in frame from the first base.